The clone carrying this TCR beta chain was detected only a few times. The use of a sample-barcoded 5' primer and a J-beta primer mix characterized a second PCR of roughly 7 to 11 cycles. TCRdb redid the calling of the 5' RACE reads with MiXCR, one entry per CDR3 protein. The sample yields 950,000 to 1,200,000 distinct CDR3 sequences, under 40% seen once. Looked up from germline, CDR1 is DFQATT and CDR2 is SNEGSKA (reference sequence). The CDR3 runs to 15 residues. Deletions cut 4 bases from V and 0 bases from J, with 14 bases between. This sample is part of a study of blood T cells in healthy people across ages.

The TCR comes from a man aged 18 to 29 in good health. The chain recombines TRBV20-1 with TRBJ2-3; perhaps D is TRBD1 or TRBD2 (5 bases each). Sequenced sample: blood. CDR3 region: CSANRDVGSTDTQYF. Here the CDR3 DNA reads TGCAGTGCTAACCGGGACGTCGGAAGCACAGATACGCAGTATTTT.